The T cell receptor (beta chain) described here comes from a study of T-cell reconstitution after alpha-beta-depleted transplantation in children. Unique molecular identifiers were used to barcode this TCRbeta library. TCRdb ran MiXCR on the PCR reads and lists one entry per CDR3 protein. The sample holds just under 550,000 distinct CDR3 sequences; approximately 16% are singletons and the top ten take 3.3%. Germline CDR1 is SEHNR and CDR2 is FQNEAQ (reference sequence). The CDR3 is made up of 14 amino acids. V gave up 3 bases and J gave up 1 base, with 9 bases separating them. This clonotype was sampled from a human donor who donated a stem cell graft to a child with acute lymphoblastic leukemia. The source material was PBMCs from the stem cell graft donor, sampled from the stem cell graft. The chain recombines TRBV7-9 with TRBJ2-5; TRBD2 might be the D (5 bases). This chain's CDR3 is CASSFPSGQETQYF. In DNA, the CDR3 is TGTGCCAGCAGCTTTCCAAGCGGCCAAGAGACCCAGTACTTC.